The 27 T cell receptor beta chains presented below share a single source sample, sequenced in a study of PD-1 blockade in classical Hodgkin lymphoma. Relapses following autologous stem cell transplantation were seen in all patients, with brentuximab vedotin exposure varying. TCRdb keeps only in-frame clones here, not all; method: immunoSEQ multiplex PCR. This sample has 50,000 or so clones, with around 73% found just once. The sequencing here drew on peripheral blood mononuclear cells (PBMCs), taken before the second cycle of nivolumab. The receptors here all came from a human donor with classical Hodgkin lymphoma.

This chain uses TRBV19 with TRBJ2-1; D unresolved. CDR3 length equals 13 residues. Germline CDR1 and CDR2: LNHDA and SQIVND (reference sequence). Trimming removed 3 bases from V and 4 bases from J, with 7 bases in between. CDR3 in amino acids: CASSIGFYNEQFF. As DNA, the CDR3 is TGTGCCAGTAGTATTGGATTTTACAATGAGCAGTTCTTC.

CDR3 sequence reads: CASSSTGTGPYEQYF. CDR3 in DNA: TGTGCCAGCAGCTCGACCGGGACAGGACCCTACGAGCAGTACTTC. The chain links TRBV7-2 to TRBJ2-7, with 8 bases that match TRBD1. There are 15 residues in the CDR3. V was clipped by 4 bases and J by 2 bases; unmatched bases: 7. The germline gives CDR1 SGHTA, CDR2 FQGNSA.

This clone occurred once. V gene TRBV29-1 combines with J gene TRBJ2-2; D is perhaps TRBD1 (5 bases). Trimming cost V 6 bases and J 0 bases, with 11 bases left between them. CDR1 and CDR2 from the germline V gene are SQVTM and ANQGSEA. CDR3 length: 14 amino acids. As DNA, the CDR3 is TGCAGCGTCCCCAGGGCTCCGAACACCGGGGAGCTGTTTTTT. This sequence encodes CSVPRAPNTGELFF.

The genes are TRBV11-3 and TRBJ2-7; TRBD2 might be the D (5 bases). Trimming cost V 1 base and J 2 bases, with 9 bases left between them. CDR3 length equals 14 residues. Germline loops: CDR1 SGHNT, CDR2 YENEEA. CDR3 loop: CASSLAAGAYEQYF. The DNA for the CDR3 is TGTGCCAGCAGCTTAGCGGCGGGTGCCTACGAGCAGTACTTC.

This chain joins TRBV28 and TRBJ1-2, with D perhaps matching TRBD1 (5 bases). In germline, CDR1 is MDHEN, CDR2 SYDVKM. V was shortened by 5 bases and J by 8 bases, with 18 bases between the two germline ends. The CDR3 spans 14 residues. The CDR3 nucleotides read TGTGCCAGCAGTCGAGTGGAGGGGATGTGGGGCTACACCTTC. This codes for CASSRVEGMWGYTF.

V gene TRBV6-5 combines with J gene TRBJ2-5; 8 nucleotides agree with TRBD2. The end of the DNA fits TRBJ2-7 better, so the J call may be wrong. CDR1 and CDR2 (germline): MNHEY, SVGAGI. This CDR3 comprises 14 residues. The CDR3 coding sequence is TGTGCCAGCAGTTCCGGACTAGCTGTCTACGAGCAGTACTTC. Its translation is CASSSGLAVYEQYF.

The chain is built from TRBV7-9 and TRBJ2-3; D is perhaps TRBD1 (6 bases). This CDR3 spans 13 amino acids. With 5 bases removed from V and 5 bases from J, the gap between germline ends came to 11 bases. Germline loops: CDR1 SEHNR, CDR2 FQNEAQ (reference sequence). CDR3 coding DNA: TGTGCCAGCAGCCTCTGGGGGCTAGATACGCAGTATTTT. Translated: CASSLWGLDTQYF.

In this sample, this clone turned up a few times. This chain links TRBV9 with TRBJ2-7; D is ambiguous. V lost 4 bases and J 0 bases, leaving 11 bases between the germline ends. This CDR3 spans 14 amino acids. Germline assignment: CDR1 SGDLS and CDR2 YYNGEE. CDR3 sequence: CASSPMTDSYEQYF. In DNA form, the CDR3 reads TGTGCCAGCAGCCCAATGACTGACTCCTACGAGCAGTACTTC.

V is TRBV7-9 and J is TRBJ2-5, with 8 positions matching TRBD2. Trimming removed 5 bases from V and 0 bases from J; junction bases left unmatched: 2. Germline-derived CDR1 and CDR2 are SEHNR and FQNEAQ (reference sequence). The CDR3 spans 14 residues. The CDR3 sequence: CASSPGLDQETQYF. CDR3 bases: TGTGCCAGCAGCCCGGGACTAGACCAAGAGACCCAGTACTTC.

This chain links TRBV25-1 with TRBJ1-5; D might be TRBD1 (5 bases). The CDR3 totals 15 residues. Deletions cut 4 bases from V and 3 bases from J, with 13 bases between. Per germline, CDR1 MGHDK and CDR2 SYGVNS. The DNA of the CDR3 is TGTGCCAGCAGTGGAGCCCAGGGTACCAATCAGCCCCAGCATTTT. Residues: CASSGAQGTNQPQHF.

The DNA of the CDR3 is TGCAGTGTGGGGCGGGAGCAGTACTTC. Translating gives CSVGREQYF. The V gene is TRBV20-1, the J gene TRBJ2-7; tentative D call: TRBD1 (5 bases). The germline V gene has CDR1 DFQATT and CDR2 SNEGSKA (reference sequence). This CDR3 region has 9 residues. Trimming removed 7 bases at V and 7 bases at J, with 8 bases between.

The chain employs TRBV27 and TRBJ1-1, with D perhaps matching TRBD1 (6 bases). CDR1 is MNHEY, CDR2 SMNVEV, per germline (reference sequence). V was clipped by 2 bases and J by 5 bases, with 9 bases between them. The CDR3 totals 13 residues. This chain's CDR3 is CASSLRGATEAFF. The CDR3 DNA reads TGTGCCAGCAGTTTAAGGGGGGCGACTGAAGCTTTCTTT.

The chain joins TRBV9 to TRBJ2-2; D possibly corresponds to TRBD2 (5 bases). The CDR3 loop spans 16 amino acids. From germline, CDR1 is SGDLS and CDR2 YYNGEE. Trimming took 3 bases from V and 3 from J, leaving 15 bases between them. The CDR3 region has the DNA TGTGCCAGCAGCGGACGACTGAGAGGGCACACCGGGGAGCTGTTTTTT. This sequence encodes CASSGRLRGHTGELFF.

This clone is classed as medium-sized (0.01 to 0.1%). V gene TRBV7-9 combines with J gene TRBJ2-5; D may be TRBD1 or TRBD2 (7 bases each). Germline loops: CDR1 SEHNR, CDR2 FQNEAQ (reference sequence). CDR3 length equals 16 residues. Trimming took 5 bases from V and 5 from J, leaving 21 bases between them. The CDR3 here is CASSTQGGRESETQYF. CDR3 nucleotides: TGTGCCAGCAGCACCCAGGGGGGGCGCGAGTCGGAGACCCAGTACTTC.

V and J are TRBV10-1 and TRBJ2-7; 9 nucleotides line up with TRBD1. Germline trimming cut 4 bases from V and 0 bases from J; bases unmatched to any gene: 7. CDR1 WNHNN and CDR2 SYGVQD come from the germline V gene (reference sequence). CDR3 length: 16 residues. DNA for the CDR3: TGCGCCAGCAGTGCCTTGGGGACAGGGTCCTCCTACGAGCAGTACTTC. Its protein is CASSALGTGSSYEQYF.

The chain joins TRBV7-9 to TRBJ1-5; perhaps TRBD1 as D (5 bases). V lost 0 bases and J lost 4, with 7 bases in between. Germline lookup yields CDR1 SEHNR and CDR2 FQNEAQ (reference sequence). The CDR3 is 14 residues long. CDR3 nucleotide sequence: TGTGCCAGCAGCTTAGCGACAGATAATCAGCCCCAGCATTTT. This codes for CASSLATDNQPQHF.

This clone was detected once. The chain couples TRBV6-5 to TRBJ2-7; 9 bases match TRBD2. The CDR3 runs 14 residues. With V trimmed by 6 bases and J by 4 bases, 7 bases remained unmatched. Germline CDR1 reads MNHEY; CDR2 reads SVGAGI. CDR3 region: CASRLAGPRYEQYF. CDR3 DNA: TGTGCCAGCAGGCTAGCGGGACCCAGATACGAGCAGTACTTC.

This rearrangement joins TRBV6-5 to TRBJ1-2; D might be TRBD1 (5 bases). With 5 bases removed from V and 0 bases from J, the gap between germline ends came to 13 bases. The CDR3 extends over 15 amino acids. The germline CDR1 and CDR2 sequences are MNHEY and SVGAGI. CDR3 sequence (DNA): TGTGCCAGCAGTAGGGGACCTTTACCTAACTATGGCTACACCTTC. Translating gives CASSRGPLPNYGYTF.

V gene TRBV29-1 combines with J gene TRBJ1-1, with 8 bases aligning to TRBD1. From germline, CDR1 is SQVTM and CDR2 ANQGSEA. V lost 7 bases and J lost 5; bases outside the gene matches: 9. The length of the CDR3 is 13 residues. The chain's CDR3 is CSANGQGETEAFF. DNA for the CDR3: TGCAGCGCAAATGGACAGGGTGAAACTGAAGCTTTCTTT.

The V gene is TRBV6-1, the J gene TRBJ1-2; no clear D gene. The CDR3 contains 15 residues. From germline, CDR1 is MNHNS and CDR2 SASEGT. Trimming took off 6 bases at V and 8 bases at J, with 22 bases between the two ends. The CDR3: CASRMDYKTAGGYTF. The CDR3 DNA sequence: TGTGCCAGCAGGATGGATTACAAAACTGCGGGGGGCTACACCTTC.

V gene TRBV10-3 combines with J gene TRBJ1-2; 8 bases map to TRBD1. This CDR3 spans 15 amino acids. V lost 2 bases and J lost 7; bases outside the gene matches: 9. CDR1 is ENHRY, CDR2 SYGVKD, per germline. The CDR3 nucleotides read TGTGCCATCAGTGAGGGGTGGGACAGGACAATTGGCTACACCTTC. Amino acids: CAISEGWDRTIGYTF.

The V and J genes are TRBV2 and TRBJ2-1, with D maybe TRBD1 (5 bases). Germline CDR1 and CDR2: SNHLY and FYNNEI. Trimming removed 1 base from V and 9 bases from J, with 10 bases in between. The CDR3 is 13 amino acids. CDR3 residues: CASSEGRVVEQFF. CDR3 nucleotide sequence: TGTGCCAGCAGTGAAGGCAGGGTGGTTGAGCAGTTCTTC.

A single count supports this clone. The V and J genes are TRBV19 and TRBJ2-7; D call uncertain. The V gene's germline CDR1 is LNHDA and CDR2 SQIVND (reference sequence). V gave up 0 bases and J gave up 0 bases, with 6 bases separating them. CDR3 length: 14 amino acids. This chain's CDR3 is CASSIDRRSYEQYF. CDR3 nucleotides: TGTGCCAGTAGTATAGACAGACGCTCCTACGAGCAGTACTTC.

The rearrangement links TRBV30 to TRBJ2-1, with 10 bases aligning to TRBD2. The germline gives CDR1 GTSNPN, CDR2 SVGIG (reference sequence). The CDR3 spans 13 residues. With V trimmed by 5 bases and J by 10 bases, 8 bases remained unmatched. The CDR3 nucleotides are TGTGCCTGGGTCAAGCGGGAGGGCGTCGAGCAGTTCTTC. Amino acid sequence: CAWVKREGVEQFF.

This clone was recorded a few times. The chain employs TRBV6-1 and TRBJ2-6; 10 bases map to TRBD1. Per germline, CDR1 MNHNS and CDR2 SASEGT. The CDR3 runs to 16 residues. Trimming took 4 bases from V and 2 from J; bases not matched to a gene: 2. The CDR3 spells CASSVGTGAGANVLTF. DNA for the CDR3: TGTGCCAGCAGTGTCGGGACAGGGGCTGGGGCCAACGTCCTGACTTTC.

V is TRBV25-1 and J is TRBJ2-7; D not resolved. Germline CDR1 is MGHDK and CDR2 is SYGVNS. The CDR3 runs 12 residues. The V end was cut by 2 bases, the J end by 9 bases, with 11 bases between. Written as DNA, the CDR3 is TGTGCCAGCAGTGAACCCCCCGGCGGGCAGTACTTC. Residues: CASSEPPGGQYF.

The chain links TRBV6-1 to TRBJ2-5, with 8 bases fitting TRBD1. The V segment lost 2 bases and the J segment 3 bases; nucleotides outside the gene matches: 5. Per germline, CDR1 MNHNS and CDR2 SASEGT. This CDR3 has 15 amino acids. The CDR3 region is CASSEMGTGKETQYF. DNA for the CDR3: TGTGCCAGCAGTGAAATGGGGACAGGTAAAGAGACCCAGTACTTC.